This T cell receptor beta chain comes out of a study of cytomegalovirus exposure and HLA in healthy donors. As concerns this clone: Its antigen is still unknown.

Amplification used 60 Vbeta primers and 13 Jbeta primers. Profiling relied on immunoSEQ multiplex PCR, and the TCRdb table lists in-frame clones only, not all of them. This sample carries 150,000 to 180,000 clones, 80% of them seen once, and the ten largest clones take 5.6%. General study points: DRB1 had the most TCR associations and HLA-C the fewest, a later analysis found, with rates varying by HLA locus. Highly shared sequence variants in one cluster were likely a sequencing artifact.

Germline V gives CDR1 WNHNN, CDR2 SYGVQD (reference sequence). V was pared by 5 bases and J by 7 bases, with 9 bases between. The length of the CDR3 is 12 residues. The sequenced sample was PBMCs. The chain carries TRBV10-1 and TRBJ2-1; possible D gene TRBD2, 5 bases. This TCR came from a woman between 40 and 50 years old in good health and CMV-seropositive. CDR3 DNA sequence: TGCGCCAGCAGTAGGACTGCTAATGAGCAGTTCTTC. It encodes CASSRTANEQFF.